This T cell receptor beta chain was captured in a study of shared T cell receptors in the human thymus. This clone was seen only a few times. The table came from immunoSEQ multiplex PCR; TCRdb's copy has only in-frame clones and leaves some out. The table includes about 660,000 clones, 88% detected once. The ends lost 6 bases at V and 2 bases at J; junction bases unmatched: 2. Germline CDR1 is WSHSY and CDR2 is SAAADI. The length of the CDR3 is 14 residues. These data were also filed under a second study, of human thymus T cells. That paper states: Resections that were taken during corrective heart surgery supplied the thymus tissue.

The sequence was collected from a boy in the first two years of life with a congenital heart defect. This sequence joins TRBV10-2 and TRBJ2-3; 10 bases fit TRBD2. Sequencing was performed on thymocytes. Written as DNA, the CDR3 is TGCGCCAGCAGACTAGCGGGGCACACAGATACGCAGTATTTT. This sequence encodes CASRLAGHTDTQYF.